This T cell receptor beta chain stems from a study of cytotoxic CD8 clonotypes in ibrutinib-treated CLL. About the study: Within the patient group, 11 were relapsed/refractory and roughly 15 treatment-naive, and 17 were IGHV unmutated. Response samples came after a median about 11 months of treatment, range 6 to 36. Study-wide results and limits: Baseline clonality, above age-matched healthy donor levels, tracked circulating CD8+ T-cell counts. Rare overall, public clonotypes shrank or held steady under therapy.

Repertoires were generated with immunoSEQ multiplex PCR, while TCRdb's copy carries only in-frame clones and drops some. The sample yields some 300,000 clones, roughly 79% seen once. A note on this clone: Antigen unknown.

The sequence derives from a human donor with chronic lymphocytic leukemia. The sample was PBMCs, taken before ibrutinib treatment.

The CDR3, as DNA: TGTGCCAGCAGCGAAGAGACTAGCGGGAGTTCCCTCGAGCAGTACTTC. Amino acid sequence: CASSEETSGSSLEQYF. The genes are TRBV9 and TRBJ2-7, with 12 positions matching TRBD2. Trimming cost V 3 bases and J 6 bases; bases outside gene matches: 10. This CDR3 contains 16 residues. Germline V lookup: CDR1 SGDLS, CDR2 YYNGEE.